The entry below gives a single T cell receptor beta chain sequence along with its context. What it binds is unknown. These data originate in a study of CD8+CD57+ T cells in acquired aplastic anemia. About the study: The DNA of sorted CD4+ and CD8+ cells averaged 3.2 ug. CD4+ cells from healthy donors averaged about 9.8 million reads.

Template material for TCR beta VDJ and CDR3 profiling consisted of genomic DNA. Each CDR3 protein is one row after TCRdb ran MiXCR on the reads. The sample lists about 110,000 distinct CDR3 sequences; less than 65% were seen once. Study-level results: No significant patient-versus-control difference appeared in CD8+ Simpson's diversity. Sharing between patients and controls was observed for twenty-nine CD8+ CDR3 sequences.

Trimming left V 6 bases short and J 8 bases short, with 19 bases between. CDR3 size: 14 residues. CDR1 and CDR2 from the germline V gene are MGHDK and SYGVNS. This clonotype was obtained from a human donor in good health, serving as a control. The material sequenced was sorted CD4+, CD8+, or CD8+CD57+ T cells (not recorded which) from PBMCs. The chain recombines TRBV25-1 with TRBJ1-2; possibly TRBD1 for D (5 bases). The CDR3 region has the DNA TGTGCCAGCAGGGGACCTTTATCTAAACAAGGCTACACCTTC. Amino acid sequence: CASRGPLSKQGYTF.